Listed below are T cell receptor beta chains from one sample, sequenced in a study of CD8+ T cells in alopecia areata. Profiled with immunoSEQ multiplex PCR; TCRdb holds only in-frame clones, not every one. Here the sample spans 90,000 to 150,000 clones, 50% to 55% being singletons. Sequencing used CD4+ T cells sorted from blood, obtained at week 4, from a patient treated with tofacitinib. The source is a human donor with alopecia areata. CDR3s include the opening cysteine and the closing phenylalanine or tryptophan. A D gene is named only where the DNA matches it firmly. Size is stated for part of the rows, as once, few or many counts, or as a class when the clone is expanded.

>-|few|TRBV18|TRBJ1-3
TGTGCCAGCTCGGGAGGGTCGGAAGGAAACACCATATATTTT
CASSGGSEGNTIYF
>-|few|TRBV6-5|TRBJ1-2
TGTGCCAGCAGTTTACAGGGAACCAACTATGGCTACACCTTC
CASSLQGTNYGYTF
>-|-|TRBV5-1|TRBJ1-2
TGCGCCAGCAGCTTGATAGACGTCAGGGAGGACTATGGCTACACCTTC
CASSLIDVREDYGYTF
>-|-|TRBV29-1|TRBJ2-1
TGCAGCGCTCGGAAAAGGGGTTATTACAATGAGCAGTTCTTC
CSARKRGYYNEQFF
>-|-|TRBV6-5|TRBJ1-6
TGTGCCAGCAGAAATAATTCACCCCTCCACTTT
CASRNNSPLHF
>TRBD2|few|TRBV19|TRBJ2-2
TGTGCCAGTAGTACCGACAATCTAGCGGGGGCGAACACCGGGGAGCTGTTTTTT
CASSTDNLAGANTGELFF
>TRBD1|-|TRBV6-1|TRBJ1-6
TGTGCCAGCAGTGGCGACAGGGGCTATAATTCACCCCTCCACTTT
CASSGDRGYNSPLHF
>TRBD1|-|TRBV18|TRBJ2-5
TGTGCCAGCTCACCTCAACGCACAGGGGGTTTCCAAGAGACCCAGTACTTC
CASSPQRTGGFQETQYF
>TRBD2|-|TRBV30|TRBJ2-3
TGTGCCTGGAACCGCGGGGGGGCAGATACGCAGTATTTT
CAWNRGGADTQYF
>TRBD2|-|TRBV25-1|TRBJ2-7
TGTGCCAGCAGTGACGGGACTAGCGGGAGTTACGAGCAGTACTTC
CASSDGTSGSYEQYF
>-|-|TRBV29-1|TRBJ1-2
TGCAGCGTTGGGCAGGTTCTGGCCTATGGCTACACCTTC
CSVGQVLAYGYTF
>TRBD2|once|TRBV29-1|TRBJ2-4
TGCAGCGTTGAACTAGCGGGAGGGGGAGGCATTCAGTACTTC
CSVELAGGGGIQYF
>-|-|TRBV29-1|TRBJ1-1
TGCAGCGCCCGTGAGGGTCTGAACACTGAAGCTTTCTTT
CSAREGLNTEAFF
>-|-|TRBV18|TRBJ1-1
TGTGCCAGCTCACCATCTGGGAACACTGAAGCTTTCTTT
CASSPSGNTEAFF
>-|-|TRBV19|TRBJ2-1
TGTGCCAGTAGTATCGGCAGGTACAATGAGCAGTTCTTC
CASSIGRYNEQFF
>TRBD2|-|TRBV30|TRBJ2-5
TGTGCCTGGACAACTAGCGGGAGGCAAGAGACCCAGTACTTC
CAWTTSGRQETQYF
>-|few|TRBV14|TRBJ1-3
TGTGCCAGCAGCGCGGGACACTCTGGAAACACCATATATTTT
CASSAGHSGNTIYF
>TRBD1|-|TRBV29-1|TRBJ2-5
TGCAGCTCTCCGGGACAGGGTAGAGAGACCCAGTACTTC
CSSPGQGRETQYF
>-|-|TRBV27|TRBJ1-5
TGTGCCAGCAGTCCTACGGTTAGCAATCAGCCCCAGCATTTT
CASSPTVSNQPQHF
>-|few|TRBV29-1|TRBJ1-1
TGCAGCGTTGTCAGGGCAACCGGGGGCACTGAAGCTTTCTTT
CSVVRATGGTEAFF
>-|-|TRBV7-8|TRBJ2-7
TGTGCCAGCAGCTTAACTACGGAGTACGAGCAGTACTTC
CASSLTTEYEQYF
>-|few|TRBV4-2|TRBJ1-6
TGTGCCAGCAGCCCTACCCAGCCAGATAATTCACCCCTCCACTTT
CASSPTQPDNSPLHF
>-|-|TRBV27|TRBJ1-1
TGTGCCAGCAAAAGGGGGGGAAACATGAACACTGAAGCTTTCTTT
CASKRGGNMNTEAFF
>TRBD1|-|TRBV5-1|TRBJ2-2
TGCGCCAGCAGCAAGCAGGGGGCTGACACCGGGGAGCTGTTTTTT
CASSKQGADTGELFF
>TRBD1|few|TRBV12-5|TRBJ2-7
TGTGCTATTCGAAAGGACAGGCAAATCTACGAGCAGTACTTC
CAIRKDRQIYEQYF
>-|-|TRBV6-5|TRBJ2-2
TGTGCCGGAAAAAACGCGAACACCGGGGAGCTGTTTTTT
CAGKNANTGELFF
>-|-|TRBV4-2|TRBJ1-1
TGTGCCAGCAGCCAAGAGGGAGGGACACCCATAAGAGCTTTCTTT
CASSQEGGTPIRAFF
>-|-|TRBV2|TRBJ2-5
TGTGCCAGCAGGGAAATTCAAGAGACCCAGTACTTC
CASREIQETQYF
>-|-|TRBV29-1|TRBJ1-4
TGCAGCGTTCGGGTATCAACTAATGAAAAACTGTTTTTT
CSVRVSTNEKLFF
>TRBD1|-|TRBV6-5|TRBJ1-2
TGTGCCAGCAGCCTGGACAGGGTTGATGGCTACACCTTC
CASSLDRVDGYTF
>-|few|TRBV5-1|TRBJ2-7
TGCGCCAGCAGCTCGGACGGTAGCTCCTACGAGCAGTACTTC
CASSSDGSSYEQYF
>-|-|TRBV19|TRBJ2-5
TGTGCCAGTAGTCTCCAGGGAGAGACCCAGTACTTC
CASSLQGETQYF
>-|-|TRBV30|TRBJ2-5
TGTGCCTGGAGTGGAGGGGAGACCCAGTACTTC
CAWSGGETQYF
>-|-|TRBV5-1|TRBJ1-1
TGCGCCAGCAGCTTGGTAGCTGCAGGAGCAAACACTGAAGCTTTCTTT
CASSLVAAGANTEAFF
>-|once|TRBV5-4|TRBJ1-2
TGTGCCAGCAGCTTGCTAACAGGGATTTCGGACTATGGCTACACCTTC
CASSLLTGISDYGYTF
>-|-|TRBV15|TRBJ2-6
TGTGCCACCAGCAGAGCAGGGGATGGGGCCAACGTCCTGACTTTC
CATSRAGDGANVLTF
>-|-|TRBV30|TRBJ1-5
TGTGCCTGGAGTGTAGGTTCAGCGGGACAGCCCCAGCATTTT
CAWSVGSAGQPQHF
>-|few|TRBV30|TRBJ1-5
TGTGCCTGGAGTAGTGGGGGGCTGGGCAATCAGCCCCAGCATTTT
CAWSSGGLGNQPQHF
>-|-|TRBV30|TRBJ1-2
TGTGCCTGGAGCCGTCACTCTAACTATGGCTACACCTTC
CAWSRHSNYGYTF
>TRBD1|-|TRBV5-1|TRBJ1-4
TGCGCCAGCAGCGCGGGACAGTTTAATGAAAAACTGTTTTTT
CASSAGQFNEKLFF
>-|many|TRBV5-6|TRBJ1-6
TGTGCCAGCAGCTCACGCGGGACATGGGTATCACCCCTCCACTTT
CASSSRGTWVSPLHF
>TRBD2|-|TRBV7-9|TRBJ2-3
TGTGCCAGCAGCTTAGAAACTAGCGGGGGGGCCGGAGATACGCAGTATTTT
CASSLETSGGAGDTQYF
>-|-|TRBV30|TRBJ1-1
TGTGCCTGGAGCCTAGGACAGACGAACACTGAAGCTTTCTTT
CAWSLGQTNTEAFF
>TRBD2|-|TRBV29-1|TRBJ2-1
TGCAGCGTTGTCGGCGGGGGGGCCAATGAGCAGTTCTTC
CSVVGGGANEQFF
>-|-|TRBV15|TRBJ2-7
TGTGCCACCAGCAGAGGATGGGATTCCTACGAGCAGTACTTC
CATSRGWDSYEQYF
>-|-|TRBV15|TRBJ2-5
TGTGCCACCGGAGGGGAGCGGCCCTGGGAGACCCAGTACTTC
CATGGERPWETQYF